These 25 T cell receptor beta chains originate from one sample sequenced in a study of blood T cells in healthy people across ages. A second PCR, run for roughly 7 to 11 cycles, used a sample-barcoded 5' primer plus a J-beta primer mix. TCRdb re-analysed the 5' RACE reads in MiXCR, keeping a single row per CDR3 protein. The data contain around 990,000 distinct CDR3 sequences, less than 45% of them seen just once; the ten biggest clones take up 10% to 15%. Material for sequencing was blood. These receptors originate from a man aged 18 to 29 in good health.

The chain couples TRBV14 to TRBJ1-2; D remains ambiguous. The germline V gene has CDR1 SGHDN and CDR2 FVKESK. This CDR3 has 16 residues. Trimming cost V 1 base and J 8 bases, with 20 bases left between them. CDR3 in amino acids: CASSQVFRSAFSGYTF. The CDR3 bases are TGTGCCAGCAGCCAAGTCTTTCGCAGCGCCTTCTCAGGCTACACCTTC.

Concerning this clonotype itself: A junction end diverges from the germline sequence, so it may reflect a read error. V usage is TRBV5-1 and J usage is TRBJ1-1, with TRBD1 as a possible D gene (5 bases). The CDR3 spans 15 residues. CDR1 is SGHRS and CDR2 is YFSETQ in the germline V gene. Here the CDR3 DNA reads TGCGCCGGCAGCGAAACGGGACCCAGGAACACTGAAGCTTTCTTT. It is translated as CAGSETGPRNTEAFF.

The rearrangement joins TRBV20-1 to TRBJ1-2, with a weak D call TRBD1 (6 bases). Trimming took off 0 bases at V and 7 bases at J, with 15 bases between the two ends. Looked up from germline, CDR1 is DFQATT and CDR2 is SNEGSKA (reference sequence). The CDR3 spans 14 residues. CDR3 sequence reads: CSARDHGQPGGYTF. DNA of the CDR3: TGCAGTGCTAGAGATCACGGACAGCCTGGTGGCTACACCTTC.

This clonotype came up a few times. The chain links TRBV3-1 to TRBJ1-2; D is perhaps TRBD1 (5 bases). V was cut by 3 bases and J by 6 bases, with 14 bases left in between. From germline, CDR1 is LGHDT and CDR2 YNNKEL (reference sequence). The CDR3 has 14 residues. CDR3: CASSHFGGRDGYTF. CDR3 nucleotides: TGTGCCAGCAGCCACTTCGGGGGACGGGATGGCTACACCTTC.

The rearrangement links TRBV29-1 to TRBJ2-1; D remains unclear. This CDR3 is 14 amino acids long. CDR1 is SQVTM and CDR2 is ANQGSEA in the germline V gene. Trimming left V 0 bases short and J 7 bases short, with 13 bases between. CDR3 region: CSVEDIREGNEQFF. CDR3 DNA sequence: TGCAGCGTTGAAGATATTAGGGAAGGGAATGAGCAGTTCTTC.

This chain links TRBV20-1 with TRBJ1-5; 7 positions agree with TRBD1. Germline CDR1 DFQATT, CDR2 SNEGSKA (reference sequence). Trimming at V came to 4 bases and at J to 4 bases, leaving 7 bases not matched to a gene. The CDR3 consists of 14 residues. The CDR3, as DNA: TGCAGTGCTAATTACAGGGGAAGAAATCAGCCCCAGCATTTT. Its translation: CSANYRGRNQPQHF.

This chain uses TRBV6-6 with TRBJ2-2; no clear D gene. V lost 6 bases and J lost 9, with 11 bases in between. This CDR3 contains 12 residues. The germline V gene encodes CDR1 MNHNY and CDR2 SVGAGI (reference sequence). CDR3 DNA sequence: TGTGCCAGCAGCGTTCAGTCCTGGGAGCTGTTTTTT. Protein: CASSVQSWELFF.

Notes on this clonotype: A junction boundary mismatches the germline segment, possibly from a read error. The rearrangement joins TRBV7-7 to TRBJ2-5, with 10 bases fitting TRBD2. Germline V gene data show CDR1 as SSHAT and CDR2 as FNYEAQ (reference sequence). The length of the CDR3 is 16 residues. CDR3 in amino acids: CASSLELAGAQETQYF. The CDR3 DNA reads TGTGCTAGCAGCTTAGAGCTAGCGGGGGCCCAAGAGACCCAGTACTTC.

This clonotype was counted at least ten times. The chain recombines TRBV20-1 with TRBJ1-2; TRBD1 matches at 8 bases. Trimming removed 2 bases from V and 7 bases from J; junction bases left unmatched: 9. Germline CDR1 DFQATT, CDR2 SNEGSKA (reference sequence). The CDR3 is 14 residues long. The CDR3 loop reads CSARTTTGGGGYTF. The CDR3 DNA reads as TGCAGTGCTAGAACTACTACAGGGGGGGGTGGCTACACCTTC.

The chain has TRBV11-2 and TRBJ2-5; 7 nucleotides align to TRBD2. The CDR3 covers 18 residues. The V segment lost 1 base and the J segment 2 bases; nucleotides outside the gene matches: 13. CDR1 is SGHAT and CDR2 is FQNNGV in the germline V gene. The CDR3 sequence is CASSLGTSTNPKQETQYF. In DNA, the CDR3 is TGTGCCAGCAGCTTAGGGACTAGTACTAACCCGAAGCAAGAGACCCAGTACTTC. The whole variable domain, remainder taken from reference TRBV11-2 and TRBJ2-5, is EAGVAQSPRYKIIEKRQSVAFWCNPISGHATLYWYQQILGQGPKLLIQFQNNGVVDDSQLPKDRFSAERLKGVDSTLKIQPAKLEDSAVYLCASSLGTSTNPKQETQYFGPGTRLLVL.

The chain couples TRBV10-3 to TRBJ2-1; 10 bases agree with TRBD2. The end of the DNA aligns better with TRBJ2-7, so the J call may be wrong. The CDR3 consists of 16 residues. Per the germline V gene, CDR1 is ENHRY and CDR2 is SYGVKD. DNA for the CDR3: TGTGCCATCAGGGAAGGACTAGCGGTCTCCTACAATGAGCAGTACTTC. Protein sequence: CAIREGLAVSYNEQYF.

The chain combines TRBV18 with TRBJ1-2, with unresolved D. V was pared by 4 bases and J by 4 bases, with 10 bases between. Germline lookup yields CDR1 KGHSH and CDR2 LQKENI. The CDR3 is made up of 13 amino acids. DNA for the CDR3: TGTGCCAGCTCACACGGGCGGATCTATGGCTACACCTTC. Its translation: CASSHGRIYGYTF.

The V call is TRBV7-9, the J call TRBJ2-5, with TRBD2 as a possible D gene (6 bases). Germline CDR1 is SEHNR and CDR2 is FQNEAQ (reference sequence). V was cut by 5 bases and J by 2 bases, with 12 bases left in between. The CDR3 sequence is 14 residues long. CDR3 amino acids: CASSGYGSQETQYF. CDR3 sequence (DNA): TGTGCCAGCAGCGGGTACGGGAGTCAAGAGACCCAGTACTTC.

This chain connects TRBV5-1 to TRBJ2-1, with 9 bases matching TRBD1. CDR1 is SGHRS and CDR2 is YFSETQ in the germline V gene. V lost 4 bases and J lost 4; bases outside the gene matches: 6. CDR3 length: 15 residues. The CDR3 reads CASSGGTGWYNEQFF. Here the CDR3 DNA reads TGCGCCAGCAGCGGTGGGACAGGGTGGTACAATGAGCAGTTCTTC. The variable domain in full, completed from reference TRBV5-1 and TRBJ2-1, reads KAGVTQTPRYLIKTRGQQVTLSCSPISGHRSVSWYQQTPGQGLQFLFEYFSETQRNKGNFPGRFSGRQFSNSRSEMNVSTLELGDSALYLCASSGGTGWYNEQFFGPGTRLTVL.

As for this clonotype: At one boundary the junction diverges from the germline segment, which might be a read error. This chain connects TRBV12-3 or TRBV12-4 to TRBJ1-1; D remains ambiguous. CDR3 size: 13 residues. This CDR3 is CASSRVMNTKAFF. CDR3 in DNA: TGTGCCAGCAGCCGGGTCATGAACACTAAAGCTTTCTTT.

This clonotype was detected only a few times. This chain uses TRBV6-5 with TRBJ1-3, with D perhaps TRBD1 (6 bases). V gave up 8 bases and J gave up 1 base, with 18 bases separating them. The germline gives CDR1 MNHEY, CDR2 SVGAGI. The CDR3 spans 16 residues. The CDR3 DNA is TGTGCCAGCGGCAAAAACAGGGCTACATCTGGAAACACCATATATTTT. Translated, it gives CASGKNRATSGNTIYF.

V and J are TRBV4-1 and TRBJ1-5; 8 bases match TRBD1. CDR1 and CDR2 (germline): MGHRA, YSYEKL. The CDR3 runs to 15 residues. The V segment lost 1 base and the J segment 6 bases; nucleotides outside the gene matches: 5. Here the CDR3 reads CASSQGFRGLQPQHF. DNA of the CDR3: TGCGCCAGCAGCCAAGGTTTCAGGGGGCTTCAGCCCCAGCATTTT.

The chain's CDR3 is CASSLTGVKNTEAFF. Here the CDR3 DNA reads TGTGCCAGCAGTTTAACAGGGGTGAAGAACACTGAAGCTTTCTTT. This rearrangement joins TRBV6-6 to TRBJ1-1; 7 nucleotides match TRBD1. The ends lost 4 bases at V and 1 base at J; junction bases unmatched: 6. The CDR3 has 15 residues. In germline, CDR1 is MNHNY, CDR2 SVGAGI (reference sequence).

This chain uses TRBV6-2 or TRBV6-3 with TRBJ2-7; tentatively, D is TRBD1 (6 bases). Deletions cut 2 bases from V and 5 bases from J, with 13 bases between. The CDR3 sequence is 14 residues long. The germline V gene has CDR1 MNHEY and CDR2 SVGEGT. The CDR3 coding sequence is TGTGCCAGCAGTTACGGGCAGGGGCACGACGAGCAGTACTTC. As protein: CASSYGQGHDEQYF.

This clonotype showed up just a few times. The gene calls are TRBV7-2 and TRBJ2-5, with 7 bases identical to TRBD2. J was trimmed by 1 base and V by 7 bases; bases with no gene match: 9. This CDR3 spans 15 amino acids. Germline V gene sequence: CDR1 SGHTA, CDR2 FQGNSA. This CDR3 reads CASTNLSGAQETQYF. The DNA for the CDR3 is TGTGCCAGCACTAATTTAAGCGGGGCCCAAGAGACCCAGTACTTC.

This rearrangement joins TRBV15 to TRBJ1-5, with a possible D match to TRBD1 (6 bases). The CDR3 is 15 residues long. Trimming removed 0 bases at V and 4 bases at J, with 10 bases between. Germline loops: CDR1 LNHNV, CDR2 YYDKDF (reference sequence). Here the CDR3 DNA reads TGTGCCACCAGCAGAGATGGGGGGCCTAATCAGCCCCAGCATTTT. This sequence encodes CATSRDGGPNQPQHF.

The chain recombines TRBV20-1 with TRBJ2-7, with 7 bases fitting TRBD1. CDR3 length: 13 amino acids. V lost 3 bases and J lost 3; bases outside the gene matches: 5. The V gene's germline CDR1 is DFQATT and CDR2 SNEGSKA (reference sequence). The CDR3 spells CSASNAGGYEQYF. The CDR3 DNA follows: TGCAGTGCTAGTAACGCAGGGGGCTACGAGCAGTACTTC.

The chain carries TRBV25-1 and TRBJ2-5, with 8 bases aligning to TRBD2. CDR3 length equals 15 residues. The trim removed 5 bases at V and 11 bases at J, leaving 16 bases unmatched. Germline CDR1 and CDR2: MGHDK and SYGVNS. In DNA form, the CDR3 reads TGTGCCAGCAGTCAGGTAGCGGGGACCTACAATGAGCAGTACTTC. Its protein product is CASSQVAGTYNEQYF. The full variable domain, in which reference TRBV25-1 and TRBJ2-5 provide the parts outside the CDR3, is EADIYQTPRYLVIGTGKKITLECSQTMGHDKMYWYQQDPGMELHLIHYSYGVNSTEKGDLSSESTVSRIRTEHFPLTLESARPSHTSQYLCASSQVAGTYNEQYFGPGTRLLVL.

The V and J genes are TRBV12-3 or TRBV12-4 and TRBJ2-3; the D call may be TRBD1 or TRBD2 (6 bases each). V lost 6 bases, J lost 4 bases, and 17 bases lay in between. The CDR3 is 15 residues long. Here the CDR3 DNA reads TGTGCCAGCAGCCCCGGGGGACAACTCGCAGATACGCAGTATTTT. It yields the protein CASSPGGQLADTQYF.

This clonotype has just a few counts. The chain employs TRBV12-3 or TRBV12-4 and TRBJ1-5; 10 bases are a match to TRBD1. CDR3 length: 17 residues. Losses at the gene ends were 4 bases for V and 7 bases for J; bases not matched to a gene: 13. The DNA for the CDR3 is TGTGCCAGCAGTTCAGGGACAGGGGCCTGGGGAGGGCAGCCCCAGCATTTT. This translates into CASSSGTGAWGGQPQHF.